Sequencing of this TCR beta chain was carried out in a study of OX40 agonist ivuxolimab in advanced cancers. The CDR3 sequence is 15 residues long. V shed 1 base, J shed 1 base, and the junction held 3 bases outside the gene matches. Germline CDR1 reads SEHNR; CDR2 reads FQNEAQ (reference sequence). Using immunoSEQ multiplex PCR, the repertoire was profiled, and TCRdb retains in-frame clones only, with some absent. The table has roughly 80,000 clones, just over 90% seen once. The input for sequencing was CD4+ or CD8+ T cells sorted from blood, taken in a trial of the OX40 agonist ivuxolimab. V gene TRBV7-9 combines with J gene TRBJ1-1, with 7 bases lining up with TRBD1. This clonotype was sampled from an adult with an advanced solid tumor such as melanoma, head and neck, liver or kidney cancer. The CDR3 DNA follows: TGTGCCAGCAGCTTAGGGCAGGGGGGGAACACTGAAGCTTTCTTT. It encodes CASSLGQGGNTEAFF.